These 6 T cell receptor beta chains originate from one sample sequenced in a study of a mutant IDH1 vaccine in newly diagnosed glioma. Assay: immunoSEQ multiplex PCR; the TCRdb copy retains only in-frame clones and omits some. The table lists under 60,000 clones, 70% to 85% of them singletons. Sample time point: week 47, end of study. In the vaccine, a single dose held 300 ug of the mutant IDH1 20-mer peptide, along with topical imiquimod. Their target antigens are unknown. Sample: PBMCs, taken from a glioma patient whose treatment included an IDH1 peptide vaccine. All receptors come from a middle-aged woman with glioma. Some clones in this sample may be carry-over from other donors' samples.

This rearrangement joins TRBV2 to TRBJ2-7; 14 bases fit TRBD2. The CDR3 consists of 16 residues. With V trimmed by 6 bases and J by 6 bases, 10 bases remained unmatched. From germline, CDR1 is SNHLY and CDR2 FYNNEI. The CDR3 protein is CASSGTSGGLVSEQYF. The DNA for the CDR3 is TGTGCCAGCAGCGGGACTAGCGGGGGATTGGTAAGCGAGCAGTACTTC.

This rearrangement joins TRBV18 to TRBJ2-3, with D possibly TRBD2 on 7 matching bases. The V end was cut by 3 bases, the J end by 6 bases, with 25 bases between. The CDR3 extends over 18 amino acids. Germline V gives CDR1 KGHSH, CDR2 LQKENI. The CDR3 coding sequence is TGTGCCAGCTCACCTCTCCCCTTCGCTAGGAAGGGGGGGGATACGCAGTATTTT. It encodes CASSPLPFARKGGDTQYF. Together with reference TRBV18 and TRBJ2-3, the CDR3 gives the full variable domain: NAGVMQNPRHLVRRRGQEARLRCSPMKGHSHVYWYRQLPEEGLKFMVYLQKENIIDESGMPKERFSAEFPKEGPSILRIQQVVRGDSAAYFCASSPLPFARKGGDTQYFGPGTRLTVL.

This chain connects TRBV2 to TRBJ1-6; TRBD1 is a possible D gene (5 bases). V was cut by 5 bases and J by 10 bases, with 15 bases left in between. The CDR3 consists of 14 residues. Germline values: CDR1 SNHLY, CDR2 FYNNEI. For the CDR3, the DNA is TGTGCCAGCAGTCCCGGTGAGAGGGGATCACCCCTCCACTTT. It specifies CASSPGERGSPLHF. The full variable domain, with the rest looked up from reference TRBV2 and TRBJ1-6, is EPEVTQTPSHQVTQMGQEVILRCVPISNHLYFYWYRQILGQKVEFLVSFYNNEISEKSEIFDDQFSVERPDGSNFTLKIRSTKLEDSAMYFCASSPGERGSPLHFGNGTRLTVT.

This clone was found a few times. The J gene is TRBJ2-1, the V gene TRBV5-1, with 8 bases matching TRBD1. The CDR3 contains 15 residues. From germline, CDR1 is SGHRS and CDR2 YFSETQ. With 2 bases clipped from V and 8 bases from J, the junction kept 9 bases outside the gene matches. CDR3 loop: CASSFGTGYVDEQFF. The CDR3 region has the DNA TGCGCCAGCAGCTTCGGGACAGGCTATGTCGATGAGCAGTTCTTC.

The genes are TRBV5-4 and TRBJ2-5, with TRBD2 identical over 9 bases. The V gene's germline CDR1 is SGHNT and CDR2 YYREEE (reference sequence). The V and J ends lost 4 bases and 0 bases, in that order; junction bases with no gene match: 7. The CDR3 is made up of 16 amino acids. The DNA of the CDR3 is TGTGCCAGCAGCCATTTAGCGGGGGTCCACCAAGAGACCCAGTACTTC. Translating gives CASSHLAGVHQETQYF.

The V gene is TRBV19, the J gene TRBJ2-3, with a tentative D call TRBD2 (6 bases). Germline-derived CDR1 and CDR2 are LNHDA and SQIVND (reference sequence). The CDR3 covers 15 residues. V gave up 4 bases and J gave up 6 bases, with 17 bases separating them. CDR3 coding DNA: TGTGCCAGTAGTAATTGGCGGGGAGCGGAGGATACGCAGTATTTT. The encoded protein is CASSNWRGAEDTQYF.